Sequencing of this TCR beta chain was carried out in a study of blood T cells in healthy people across ages. General observations from the study: A roughly linear fall in TCR beta diversity per million T cells was seen with increasing age.

Donors ranged from roughly 6 to 100 years old and were healthy Caucasians in Russia. Alongside a J-beta primer mix, a sample-barcoded 5' primer served in a second PCR lasting about 7 to 11 cycles. Tagging of each cDNA molecule was performed by a template-switch adaptor with 12 random nucleotides. At least 2.5 million CDR3-containing paired-end reads were obtained per sample. In TCRdb, the 5' RACE reads were re-called with MiXCR into one record per CDR3 protein. The data contain about 1.4 million distinct CDR3 sequences, approximately 59% of them singletons. Worth noting for this clonotype: Its matching antigen is unknown.

The sequenced sample consisted of blood. The receptor was derived from a man aged 18-30 years in good health.

The CDR3, as DNA: TGCAGTGCTAGAGTTTTAGGACCTGGCATACCTAGCACAGATACGCAGTATTTT. This translates into CSARVLGPGIPSTDTQYF. The chain carries TRBV20-1 and TRBJ2-3; D is undetermined. The CDR3 covers 18 residues. V dropped 1 base and J dropped 0 bases, with 20 bases sitting between them. From germline, CDR1 is DFQATT and CDR2 SNEGSKA (reference sequence).